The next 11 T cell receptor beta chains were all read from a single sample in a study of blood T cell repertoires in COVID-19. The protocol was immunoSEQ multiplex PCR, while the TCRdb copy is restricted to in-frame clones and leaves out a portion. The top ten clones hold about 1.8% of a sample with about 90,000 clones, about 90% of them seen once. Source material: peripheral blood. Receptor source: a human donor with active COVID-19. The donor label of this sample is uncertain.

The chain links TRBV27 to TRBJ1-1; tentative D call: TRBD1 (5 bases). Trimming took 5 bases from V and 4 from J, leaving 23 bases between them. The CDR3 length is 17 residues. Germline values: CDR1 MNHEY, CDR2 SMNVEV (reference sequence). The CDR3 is CASSGHVWDSGGTEAFF. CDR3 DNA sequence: TGTGCCAGCAGTGGCCACGTTTGGGACTCCGGGGGCACTGAAGCTTTCTTT.

The CDR3 nucleotides are TGTGCCAGTAGTACACGACAGAGCGGGGGGCCAGGGAATGAGCAGTTCTTC. It encodes CASSTRQSGGPGNEQFF. The chain combines TRBV19 with TRBJ2-1; 9 nucleotides align to TRBD2. The CDR3 spans 17 residues. Looked up from germline, CDR1 is LNHDA and CDR2 is SQIVND (reference sequence). The trim removed 4 bases at V and 7 bases at J, leaving 14 bases unmatched.

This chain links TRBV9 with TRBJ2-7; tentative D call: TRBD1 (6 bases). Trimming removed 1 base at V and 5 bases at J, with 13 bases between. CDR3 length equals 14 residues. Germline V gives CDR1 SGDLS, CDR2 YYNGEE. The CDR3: CASSVSGVGDEQYF. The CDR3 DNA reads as TGTGCCAGCAGCGTATCAGGGGTCGGGGACGAGCAGTACTTC.

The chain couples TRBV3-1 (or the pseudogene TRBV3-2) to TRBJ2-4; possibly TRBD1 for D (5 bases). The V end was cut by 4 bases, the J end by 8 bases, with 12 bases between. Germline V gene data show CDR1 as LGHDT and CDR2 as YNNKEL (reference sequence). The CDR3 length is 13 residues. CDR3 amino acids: CASSPRKGDIQYF. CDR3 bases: TGTGCCAGCAGCCCGCGAAAAGGGGACATTCAGTACTTC.

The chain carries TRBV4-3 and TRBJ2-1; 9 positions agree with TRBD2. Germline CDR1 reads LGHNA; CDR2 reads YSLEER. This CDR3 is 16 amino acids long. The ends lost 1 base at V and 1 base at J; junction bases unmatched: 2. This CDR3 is CASSQVSGGSYNEQFF. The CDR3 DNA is TGCGCCAGCAGCCAAGTCAGCGGGGGGTCCTACAATGAGCAGTTCTTC.

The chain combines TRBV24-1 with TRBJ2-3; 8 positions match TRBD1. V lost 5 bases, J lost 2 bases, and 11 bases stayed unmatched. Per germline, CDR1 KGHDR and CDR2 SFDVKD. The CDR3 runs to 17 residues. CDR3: CATSAPGQENLTDTQYF. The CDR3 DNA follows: TGTGCCACCAGTGCCCCGGGACAGGAAAATCTCACAGATACGCAGTATTTT.

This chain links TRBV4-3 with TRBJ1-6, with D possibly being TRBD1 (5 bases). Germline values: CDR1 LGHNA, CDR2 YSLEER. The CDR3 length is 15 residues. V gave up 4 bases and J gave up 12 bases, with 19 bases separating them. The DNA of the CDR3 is TGCGCCAGCAGCCCCGGTCGTTCAGGGAAACAACCCCTCCACTTT. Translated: CASSPGRSGKQPLHF.

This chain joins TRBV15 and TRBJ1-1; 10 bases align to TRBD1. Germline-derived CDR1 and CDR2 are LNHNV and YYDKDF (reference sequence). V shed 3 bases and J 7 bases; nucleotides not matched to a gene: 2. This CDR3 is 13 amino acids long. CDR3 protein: CATSSRTGGEAFF. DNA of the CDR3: TGTGCCACCAGCAGCAGGACAGGGGGTGAAGCTTTCTTT.

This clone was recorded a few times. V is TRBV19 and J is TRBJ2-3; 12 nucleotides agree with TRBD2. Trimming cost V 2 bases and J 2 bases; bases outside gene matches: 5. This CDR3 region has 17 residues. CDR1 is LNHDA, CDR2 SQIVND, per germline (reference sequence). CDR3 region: CASSILTSGGPTDTQYF. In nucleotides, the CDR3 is TGTGCCAGTAGTATACTGACTAGCGGGGGACCCACAGATACGCAGTATTTT.

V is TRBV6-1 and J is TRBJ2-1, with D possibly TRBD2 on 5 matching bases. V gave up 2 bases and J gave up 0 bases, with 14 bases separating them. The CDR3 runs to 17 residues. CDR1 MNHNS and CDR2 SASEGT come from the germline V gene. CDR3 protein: CASSESLAGPSYNEQFF. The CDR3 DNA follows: TGTGCCAGCAGTGAAAGCTTGGCGGGCCCCTCCTACAATGAGCAGTTCTTC.

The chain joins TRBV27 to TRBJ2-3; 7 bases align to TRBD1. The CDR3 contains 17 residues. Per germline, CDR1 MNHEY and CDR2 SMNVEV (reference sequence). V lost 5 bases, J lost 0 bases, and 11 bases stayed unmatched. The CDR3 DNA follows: TGTGCCAGCAGTCTCTTCGGGACAGTTACTAGCACAGATACGCAGTATTTT. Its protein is CASSLFGTVTSTDTQYF.